Presented here are 28 T cell receptor beta chains from one specimen sequenced in a study of Graves' ophthalmopathy and Graves' hyperthyroidism (dated 2018 in TCRdb). Sequenced on an Illumina HiSeq 2000. For repertoire sequencing, TCR beta CDR3 regions were amplified from RNA transcripts. The first round of RT-PCR was done with HTBI primers and the Qiagen OneStep RT-PCR kit, and was followed by a second round of multiplex PCR, then size selection and purification. The public reads were quality trimmed at Q25 with fastp and then assembled into clones with MiXCR by TCRdb, keeping productive beta chains. Every entry covers one CDR3 protein and lists the most common genes and DNA from its rows. The sample table lists approximately 160,000 distinct CDR3 sequences, less than 45% of them with a count of one. The ten most abundant clones make up 4.5% to 6% of the sample. The source material was peripheral blood. The source of these receptors is a woman in her 40s with Graves' ophthalmopathy. Donor details come from another sample of the same person, matched by shared clones.

CDR3 coding DNA: TGTGCCAGCACTGGGACAGGCTCCCCCTACGAGCAGTACTTC. Its protein is CASTGTGSPYEQYF. The genes are TRBV6-2 or TRBV6-3 and TRBJ2-7; 8 positions agree with TRBD1. The CDR3 is made up of 14 amino acids. Germline V gene sequence: CDR1 MNHEY, CDR2 SVGEGT. V shed 7 bases and J 2 bases; nucleotides not matched to a gene: 7.

The chain is built from TRBV6-1 and TRBJ1-1; D is perhaps TRBD1 (5 bases). This CDR3 has 17 residues. Germline V gives CDR1 MNHNS, CDR2 SASEGT. Between the trimmed V and J ends, which lost 7 bases and 0 bases, there was a span of 21 bases. In DNA form, the CDR3 reads TGTGCCAGCATCAAATCTCTACCCGGGACGGTGAACACTGAAGCTTTCTTT. It translates to CASIKSLPGTVNTEAFF.

This clonotype was detected many times. The rearrangement joins TRBV4-3 to TRBJ1-6, with 7 positions matching TRBD1. With V trimmed by 3 bases and J by 7 bases, 6 bases remained unmatched. Germline V gene data show CDR1 as LGHNA and CDR2 as YSLEER. This CDR3 region has 15 residues. CDR3 coding DNA: TGCGCCAGCAGCCAGGATGGGACAGACAATTCACCCCTCCACTTT. This translates into CASSQDGTDNSPLHF.

The chain links TRBV6-2 or TRBV6-3 to TRBJ2-2, with D perhaps matching TRBD1 (6 bases). V was cut by 2 bases and J by 4 bases, with 11 bases left in between. CDR3 length equals 15 residues. CDR1 and CDR2 (germline): MNHEY, SVGEGT. This chain's CDR3 is CASSYTGKPTGELFF. The CDR3 DNA sequence: TGTGCCAGCAGTTACACAGGGAAGCCCACCGGGGAGCTGTTTTTT.

A remark on this clonotype: Sequence at one end of the junction differs from germline and may be a read error. V usage is TRBV12-3 or TRBV12-4 and J usage is TRBJ2-2, with a weak D call TRBD2 (6 bases). The CDR3 extends over 14 amino acids. Here the CDR3 reads CASSLAIGAGGLFF. DNA for the CDR3: TGTGCCAGCAGTTTAGCAATTGGCGCCGGGGGGCTGTTTTTT.

This clonotype appeared once. The chain employs TRBV6-1 and TRBJ2-5; TRBD2 might be the D (5 bases). The CDR3 totals 12 residues. Trimming pared 8 bases from V and 1 base from J, leaving 8 bases between. Per the germline V gene, CDR1 is MNHNS and CDR2 is SASEGT. CDR3 in DNA: TGTGCCAGCGGGCGGGTCCAAGAGACCCAGTACTTC. It is translated as CASGRVQETQYF.

The genes are TRBV30 and TRBJ1-2; D may be TRBD1 (5 bases). The CDR3 has 14 amino acids. The germline V gene encodes CDR1 GTSNPN and CDR2 SVGIG (reference sequence). Between the trimmed V and J ends, which lost 2 bases and 3 bases, there was a span of 13 bases. The CDR3, as DNA: TGTGCCTGGAGTCCTATGGGGCAAGACTATGGCTACACCTTC. Translating gives CAWSPMGQDYGYTF.

V is TRBV15 and J is TRBJ2-7; the match to TRBD1 covers 7 bases. This CDR3 region has 13 residues. J was trimmed by 5 bases and V by 0 bases; bases with no gene match: 1. The V gene's germline CDR1 is LNHNV and CDR2 YYDKDF (reference sequence). CDR3 nucleotides: TGTGCCACCAGCAGAGAAGGACAGGACGAGCAGTACTTC. Translating it yields CATSREGQDEQYF.

This clonotype was seen at least ten times. This rearrangement joins TRBV7-8 to TRBJ1-1, with D possibly matching TRBD1 (5 bases). The V end lost 3 bases, the J end lost 7 bases, and 12 bases lay between the germline ends. The CDR3 covers 13 residues. Germline CDR1 reads SGHVS; CDR2 reads FQNEAQ. The CDR3 DNA is TGTGCCAGCAGCTTCACAACAGGAATTGAAGCTTTCTTT. It specifies CASSFTTGIEAFF.

This clonotype occurred many times. The rearrangement joins TRBV29-1 to TRBJ1-2, with 11 bases identical to TRBD1. In germline, CDR1 is SQVTM, CDR2 ANQGSEA. V shed 4 bases and J 1 base; nucleotides not matched to a gene: 5. CDR3 length: 15 amino acids. As DNA, the CDR3 is TGCAGCGTTGGGGCCGGGACAGGGGGTAACTATGGCTACACCTTC. Encoded protein: CSVGAGTGGNYGYTF.

The CDR3 DNA follows: TGTGCCAGCAGCTTAGTGGGACAGGGGGCGGCAGCTTTCTTT. Its translation: CASSLVGQGAAAFF. The V call is TRBV28, the J call TRBJ1-1; 12 bases are a match to TRBD1. CDR3 length: 14 residues. Germline trimming cut 6 bases from V and 10 bases from J; bases unmatched to any gene: 9. CDR1 and CDR2 from the germline V gene are MDHEN and SYDVKM.

This clonotype came up a few times. The rearrangement links TRBV6-5 to TRBJ2-5; 9 bases are a match to TRBD2. Germline loops: CDR1 MNHEY, CDR2 SVGAGI. V trimming: 2 bases; J trimming: 3 bases; junction bases outside the gene matches: 7. The CDR3 sequence is 16 residues long. CDR3 amino acids: CASSYQAGGPEETQYF. The CDR3 DNA sequence: TGTGCCAGCAGTTACCAGGCGGGAGGGCCTGAAGAGACCCAGTACTTC.

This clonotype was seen at least ten times. V and J are TRBV20-1 and TRBJ1-5, with D possibly TRBD1 on 5 matching bases. With 0 bases removed from V and 9 bases from J, the gap between germline ends came to 24 bases. The CDR3 runs 17 residues. Germline-derived CDR1 and CDR2 are DFQATT and SNEGSKA (reference sequence). In DNA form, the CDR3 reads TGCAGTGCTAGAGATTCTTTAGGTGAGGGACCGTTGGGGCCCCAGCATTTT. This encodes CSARDSLGEGPLGPQHF.

In regard to this clonotype: At one boundary the junction diverges from the germline segment, which might be a read error. This chain links TRBV28 with TRBJ1-2, with D perhaps TRBD1 (6 bases). Germline-derived CDR1 and CDR2 are MDHEN and SYDVKM. The length of the CDR3 is 15 residues. The CDR3 DNA follows: TGTGCCAACAGTATATTTCATCAGGGGCAAGGAGGCTACACCTTC. Translating it yields CANSIFHQGQGGYTF.

Concerning this clonotype itself: The conserved phenylalanine or tryptophan is not found at the CDR3 terminus, so this likely reflects a read error. The chain has TRBV12-3 or TRBV12-4 and TRBJ2-6, with D possibly TRBD1 on 6 matching bases. The germline V and J ends were trimmed by 0 bases and 3 bases, with 18 bases remaining between them. CDR3 length equals 19 residues. The CDR3 spells CASSLARGLSGDGANVLTL. The CDR3 DNA reads TGTGCCAGCAGTTTAGCGCGAGGGCTCTCAGGGGATGGGGCCAACGTCCTGACTCTC.

In its sample, this clonotype was seen many times. The V and J genes are TRBV5-1 and TRBJ2-6; no reliable D call. Germline V gene lookup returns CDR1 SGHRS and CDR2 YFSETQ. Trimming pared 4 bases from V and 0 bases from J, leaving 17 bases between. CDR3 length: 18 amino acids. The chain's CDR3 is CASSLLGQPFSGANVLTF. In DNA form, the CDR3 reads TGCGCCAGCAGCCTCCTCGGGCAGCCGTTCTCTGGGGCCAACGTCCTGACTTTC.

The chain couples TRBV6-1 to TRBJ1-5; the D is unclear. V was trimmed by 11 bases and J by 3 bases, leaving 8 bases between them. The CDR3 runs 11 residues. Germline V CDR1 and CDR2: MNHNS, SASEGT. CDR3 sequence: CAGGPNQPQHF. The CDR3 bases are TGTGCCGGAGGACCCAATCAGCCCCAGCATTTT.

This clonotype showed up just a few times. The rearrangement joins TRBV6-1 to TRBJ1-2; 9 nucleotides line up with TRBD1. The CDR3 runs 15 residues. With V trimmed by 6 bases and J by 5 bases, 10 bases remained unmatched. The V gene's germline CDR1 is MNHNS and CDR2 SASEGT. This chain's CDR3 is CASSAADRGPYGYTF. CDR3 DNA sequence: TGTGCCAGCAGCGCCGCGGACAGGGGACCATATGGCTACACCTTC.

At least ten counts were recorded for this clonotype. The V call is TRBV10-1, the J call TRBJ2-2; weak D call: TRBD1 (6 bases). Germline V gene data show CDR1 as WNHNN and CDR2 as SYGVQD (reference sequence). CDR3 length: 14 residues. Between the trimmed V and J ends, which lost 6 bases and 1 base, there was a span of 9 bases. The CDR3 loop reads CASRTGMNTGELFF. CDR3 nucleotides: TGCGCCAGCAGAACAGGGATGAACACCGGGGAGCTGTTTTTT.

This clonotype was detected many times. J is TRBJ1-1 and V is TRBV3-1, with TRBD1 as a possible D gene (6 bases). The CDR3 consists of 14 residues. Deletions cut 5 bases from V and 1 base from J, with 11 bases between. Germline V gene sequence: CDR1 LGHDT, CDR2 YNNKEL (reference sequence). CDR3 amino acids: CASSSRDKNTEAFF. The CDR3 coding sequence is TGTGCCAGCAGCTCCCGGGACAAGAACACTGAAGCTTTCTTT.

This clonotype was picked up many times. The chain links TRBV19 to TRBJ1-2; TRBD1 is a possible D gene (6 bases). This CDR3 spans 12 amino acids. V lost 4 bases, J lost 7 bases, and 10 bases lay in between. Per the germline V gene, CDR1 is LNHDA and CDR2 is SQIVND (reference sequence). CDR3 bases: TGTGCCAGTAGTAGAGACAGGCCTGGCTACACCTTC. Its protein product is CASSRDRPGYTF.

The chain employs TRBV28 and TRBJ1-6, with TRBD1 matching over 8 bases. In germline, CDR1 is MDHEN, CDR2 SYDVKM. V was pared by 5 bases and J by 2 bases, with 8 bases of the junction left unmatched. This CDR3 region has 17 residues. The CDR3 DNA sequence: TGTGCCAGCAGTGGTTGGACAGGGCTTCCCTATAATTCACCCCTCCACTTT. It encodes CASSGWTGLPYNSPLHF. The variable domain in full, with the rest retrieved from reference TRBV28 and TRBJ1-6, is DVKVTQSSRYLVKRTGEKVFLECVQDMDHENMFWYRQDPGLGLRLIYFSYDVKMKEKGDIPEGYSVSREKKERFSLILESASTNQTSMYLCASSGWTGLPYNSPLHFGNGTRLTVT.

This clonotype was detected ten times or more. The gene calls are TRBV20-1 and TRBJ2-7; either TRBD1 or TRBD2 may supply D (5 bases each). Trimming removed 5 bases at V and 6 bases at J, with 20 bases between. In germline, CDR1 is DFQATT, CDR2 SNEGSKA (reference sequence). The CDR3 covers 14 residues. For the CDR3, the DNA is TGCAGTGCTGTTCCGGGACCCGTTGTGCCCGAGCAGTACTTC. Translation: CSAVPGPVVPEQYF.

The chain uses TRBV6-2 or TRBV6-3 and TRBJ2-2, with D possibly matching TRBD1 (5 bases). V was trimmed by 7 bases and J by 3 bases, leaving 9 bases between them. CDR3 length: 13 residues. Germline V gives CDR1 MNHEY, CDR2 SVGEGT. CDR3 nucleotide sequence: TGTGCCAGCACCAGGGCGGACACCGGGGAGCTGTTTTTT. Residues: CASTRADTGELFF.

On this clonotype itself: Mismatch with germline at one junction end may stem from a read error. The J gene is TRBJ1-2, the V gene TRBV6-5; tentative D call: TRBD1 (6 bases). Germline lookup yields CDR1 MNHEY and CDR2 SVGAGI. CDR3 length: 15 amino acids. The CDR3 region has the DNA TGTGCCAGCAGTTACTCTTGGGCGGGGGCTGATGGCCACACCTTC. It specifies CASSYSWAGADGHTF.

This clonotype has at least ten counts. This chain connects TRBV5-1 to TRBJ1-2, with TRBD1 matching 9 bases. Per germline, CDR1 SGHRS and CDR2 YFSETQ. The CDR3 totals 15 residues. V was clipped by 1 base and J by 7 bases; unmatched bases: 8. In DNA form, the CDR3 reads TGCGCCAGCAGCTTGACAGGGGGCGCGATGGGTGGCTACACCTTC. It specifies CASSLTGGAMGGYTF.

This clonotype was counted at least ten times. This chain links TRBV7-9 with TRBJ2-4; 7 nucleotides match TRBD1. CDR1 is SEHNR, CDR2 FQNEAQ, per germline (reference sequence). CDR3 length equals 15 residues. V lost 5 bases, J lost 3 bases, and 7 bases stayed unmatched. The CDR3: CASSQYRGDKNIQYF. In nucleotides, the CDR3 is TGTGCCAGCAGCCAATACAGGGGCGACAAAAACATTCAGTACTTC.

The chain recombines TRBV6-2 or TRBV6-3 with TRBJ2-7, with TRBD2 identical over 8 bases. After removal of 2 bases from V and 0 bases from J, the junction contained 6 bases not matched to a gene. The CDR3 consists of 16 residues. Per the germline V gene, CDR1 is MNHEY and CDR2 is SVGEGT. The DNA of the CDR3 is TGTGCCAGCAGTTACCGGCGGCGGGAGGACTCCTACGAGCAGTACTTC. Translated: CASSYRRREDSYEQYF.